Given below is one TCR beta chain in context. Its cognate antigen is unknown. 5'RACE primed at constant segments yielded TCR alpha and TCR beta cDNA libraries bearing sample barcodes and UMIs. TCRdb recomputed calls from the 5' RACE reads with MiXCR, one row per CDR3 protein. The data contain approximately 500,000 distinct CDR3 sequences, 20% to 30% of them singletons. These data originate in a study of T-cell memory formation after mild COVID-19. General study points: Clones that contracted clustered mainly in CM and EM if CD4+ and in EMRA if CD8+. The study found balanced CD4/CD8 in clones contracting day 15 to 85 and a CD4+ lean in later expanders.

Trimming removed 3 bases from V and 1 base from J, with 19 bases in between. This CDR3 is 17 amino acids long. Germline-derived CDR1 and CDR2 are LGHDT and YNNKEL (reference sequence). What was sequenced was PBMCs or a T cell subset sorted from them (not recorded which). The receptor was derived from an adult woman who had mild COVID-19 (a few samples of this study predate the infection). Cell type and time point are not known. The chain has TRBV3-1 and TRBJ2-7, with a tentative D call TRBD1 (5 bases). Here the CDR3 reads CASSQAAWGLLSYEQYF. CDR3 DNA sequence: TGTGCCAGCAGCCAGGCGGCTTGGGGCCTTCTATCCTACGAGCAGTACTTC.